The source of this TCR beta chain is a study (dated by TCRdb to the early 2010s). This clonotype was observed many times. Its antigen is not yet known. One base away there is no much larger clone; base qualities are not given. Its CDR3 holds 14 amino acids, cysteine through phenylalanine. Of the read, only the CDR3 DNA is kept; its 42 bases are in frame from base 1. Per the germline V gene, LGHNA is the CDR1 and YSLEER is the CDR2. The germline ends are 13 bases apart after V is trimmed by 3 bases and J by 5 bases. Sequencing used an Illumina Genome Analyzer IIx. TCRdb took the public reads, trimmed them with fastp at Q25, ran MiXCR for clone calling and kept in-frame beta chains. One record per CDR3 amino acid sequence lists the most common genes and DNA. The sample contains about 15,000 distinct CDR3 sequences, approximately 37% of them found a single time. The ten largest clones capture about 15% of the sample.

This clonotype was obtained from a human donor. The sequence is built from TRBV4-3 and TRBJ1-1; TRBD1 is a weak D gene call, 5 bases matching. Specimen: blood. The CDR3 region reads CASSHLPGKTEAFF. The nucleotides are TGCGCCAGCAGCCATCTCCCAGGGAAAACTGAAGCTTTCTTT.